The rows below give T cell receptor beta chains drawn from one sample of a study of CD8 T cells in ankylosing spondylitis. TCRdb recomputed calls from the 5' RACE reads with MiXCR, one row per CDR3 protein. Of around 770,000 distinct CDR3 sequences listed, roughly 10% are singletons. Sequenced material: blood, either unsorted or a sorted T cell fraction (not recorded which). Receptors originate from a male donor with ankylosing spondylitis. The CDR3 runs from the conserved cysteine through the conserved F or W. The D gene is left open where the match is weak.

D gene	V gene	J gene	CDR3 protein
-	TRBV29-1	TRBJ2-5	CSVEGADQETQYF
-	TRBV10-3	TRBJ2-7	CAISSVAEYEQYF
TRBD1	TRBV7-2	TRBJ2-2	CASIRLSGTANTGELFF
-	TRBV7-8	TRBJ1-4	CASSLGSPAEKLFF
-	TRBV3-1	TRBJ2-1	CASSLGLKQFF
TRBD2	TRBV9	TRBJ2-3	CASSASGGTDTQYF
-	TRBV28	TRBJ2-7	CASSPLRGEGTYEQYF
-	TRBV6-2/TRBV6-3	TRBJ2-3	CASTPSLGTLTDTQYF
-	TRBV6-1	TRBJ1-1	CASSPWDLNTEAFF
-	TRBV18	TRBJ2-1	CASSPSRDGQFF
-	TRBV5-1	TRBJ2-3	CASSLLQGSTDTQYF
-	TRBV12-3/TRBV12-4	TRBJ1-1	CASSTIPRDTEAFF
-	TRBV11-2	TRBJ2-5	CASSSPWGQSRTQYF
-	TRBV27	TRBJ2-1	CASSRGVFQHEQFF
-	TRBV12-3/TRBV12-4	TRBJ1-6	CASRQRQAYNSPLHF
-	TRBV5-5	TRBJ2-1	CASKSRPLANEQFF
TRBD2	TRBV6-2/TRBV6-3	TRBJ2-1	CASGYSGRSSYNEQFF
-	TRBV5-1	TRBJ2-7	CASSLGLGGSYSYEQYF
-	TRBV20-1	TRBJ2-3	CSARDRRAEAQYF
-	TRBV4-3	TRBJ2-7	CASSQDSGGPYEQYF
TRBD1	TRBV28	TRBJ2-1	CASIHRGSYNEQFF
TRBD1	TRBV20-1	TRBJ1-2	CSASRGQPTNYGYTF
TRBD1	TRBV18	TRBJ2-3	CASSPFGTGFTDTQYF